Each of the 7 T cell receptor beta chains below was sequenced from the same sample in a study of cytomegalovirus exposure and HLA in healthy donors (dated by TCRdb to 2016 to 2017). The library was made by the immunoSEQ multiplex PCR assay. A mixture of 60 forward primers for TCR Vbeta segments and 13 reverse primers for TCR Jbeta segments was used in the multiplex PCR. This is the immuneACCESS table as TCRdb keeps it, with only in-frame sequences that have V and J called. A part of the clones is gone; compared with another copy, unresolved V genes explain less than half, and the rest is unexplained. The sample data list some 200,000 clones, and around 79% of these were observed just once. The ten largest clones represent approximately 1.4% of the sample. Specimen: PBMCs. These receptors all stem from a girl between 10 and 17 years old in good health and CMV-seropositive.

The rearrangement joins TRBV27 to TRBJ2-7; 11 positions match TRBD2. This CDR3 is 15 amino acids long. The germline V gene encodes CDR1 MNHEY and CDR2 SMNVEV (reference sequence). The V segment lost 4 bases and the J segment 7 bases; nucleotides outside the gene matches: 9. The CDR3 region is CASSSLAGGGGEQYF. In DNA, the CDR3 is TGTGCCAGCAGTTCCCTAGCGGGGGGCGGGGGGGAGCAGTACTTC.

This chain connects TRBV10-1 to TRBJ1-1; 8 nucleotides match TRBD1. The length of the CDR3 is 13 residues. J was trimmed by 3 bases and V by 6 bases; bases with no gene match: 3. Per the germline V gene, CDR1 is WNHNN and CDR2 is SYGVQD (reference sequence). CDR3 DNA: TGCGCCAGCAGCGCGGACAGGGACACTGAAGCTTTCTTT. Protein product: CASSADRDTEAFF.

This clone was observed a handful of times. The CDR3 bases are TGTGCCAGCAGTGGGGGTGACGGGGGCTACAATGAGCAGTTCTTC. This gives the protein CASSGGDGGYNEQFF. This chain connects TRBV6-1 to TRBJ2-1, with D possibly TRBD2 on 6 matching bases. Deletions cut 4 bases from V and 3 bases from J, with 13 bases between. This CDR3 contains 15 residues. The germline CDR1 and CDR2 sequences are MNHNS and SASEGT.

J is TRBJ1-1 and V is TRBV19; 7 nucleotides agree with TRBD1. The CDR3 is 15 residues long. Looked up from germline, CDR1 is LNHDA and CDR2 is SQIVND (reference sequence). V dropped 5 bases and J dropped 7; count of bases not matched to a gene: 13. The CDR3 here is CASSWAGGRSGEAFF. The CDR3 DNA reads TGTGCCAGTAGTTGGGCAGGGGGAAGAAGTGGTGAAGCTTTCTTT.

This chain links TRBV6-5 with TRBJ1-2; D is perhaps TRBD1 (5 bases). Germline lookup yields CDR1 MNHEY and CDR2 SVGAGI. The CDR3 is 13 amino acids. Trimming cost V 2 bases and J 3 bases, with 7 bases left between them. The CDR3 coding sequence is TGTGCCAGCAGTTACGGCAGGGACTATGGCTACACCTTC. Amino acid sequence: CASSYGRDYGYTF.

The V and J genes are TRBV11-3 and TRBJ2-3; 7 bases map to TRBD2. This CDR3 region has 16 residues. Germline V gene sequence: CDR1 SGHNT, CDR2 YENEEA. The V segment lost 0 bases and the J segment 1 base; nucleotides outside the gene matches: 4. The CDR3 spells CASSLDPSGGTDTQYF. CDR3 nucleotides: TGTGCCAGCAGCTTAGACCCTAGCGGCGGCACAGATACGCAGTATTTT.

This clone was found once. The gene calls are TRBV7-6 and TRBJ2-7, with 9 bases matching TRBD1. Germline V gives CDR1 SGHVS, CDR2 FNYEAQ. The ends lost 2 bases at V and 4 bases at J; junction bases unmatched: 3. The CDR3 is made up of 14 amino acids. CDR3 in amino acids: CASSLWDRAYEQYF. The CDR3 DNA sequence: TGTGCCAGCAGCTTATGGGACAGGGCGTACGAGCAGTACTTC.